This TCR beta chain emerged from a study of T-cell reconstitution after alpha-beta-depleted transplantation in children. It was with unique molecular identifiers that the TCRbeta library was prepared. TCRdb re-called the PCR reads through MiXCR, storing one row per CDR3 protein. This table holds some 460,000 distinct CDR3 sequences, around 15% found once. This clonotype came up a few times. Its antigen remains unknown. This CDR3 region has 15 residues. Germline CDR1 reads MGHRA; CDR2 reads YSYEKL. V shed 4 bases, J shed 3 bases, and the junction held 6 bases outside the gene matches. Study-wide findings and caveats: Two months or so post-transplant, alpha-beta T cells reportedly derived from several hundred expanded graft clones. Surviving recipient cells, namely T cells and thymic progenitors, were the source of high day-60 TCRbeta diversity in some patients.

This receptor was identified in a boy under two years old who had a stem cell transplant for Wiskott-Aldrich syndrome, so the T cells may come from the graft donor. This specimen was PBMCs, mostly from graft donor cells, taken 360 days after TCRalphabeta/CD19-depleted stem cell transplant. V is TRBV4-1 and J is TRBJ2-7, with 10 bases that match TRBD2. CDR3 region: CASSRFSGGLYEQYF. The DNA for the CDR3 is TGCGCCAGCAGCCGTTTTAGCGGGGGGCTCTACGAGCAGTACTTC.